Described below is a single T cell receptor beta chain sequence and its context. The sample comes from a study of cytomegalovirus exposure and HLA in healthy donors. The method was immunoSEQ multiplex PCR; TCRdb's version includes in-frame clones alone and lacks a portion of them. This sample has about 110,000 clones, with around nine tenths found just once. V was clipped by 2 bases and J by 5 bases, with 9 bases between them. Germline CDR1 reads SEHNR; CDR2 reads FQNEAQ (reference sequence). This CDR3 is built from 13 residues. Specimen: PBMCs. The TCR sequence derives from a woman aged 25 to 39 in good health and CMV-seropositive. The rearrangement uses TRBV7-9 and TRBJ1-1, with D hard to call. The CDR3 protein is CASSLWEWTEAFF. The CDR3 coding sequence is TGTGCCAGCAGCTTATGGGAGTGGACTGAAGCTTTCTTT.